The 13 T cell receptor beta chains listed next were all sequenced from one sample in a study of blood T cell repertoires in COVID-19 (dated by TCRdb to 2020 to 2021). Receptor libraries were prepared by the immunoSEQ multiplex PCR assay. Sourced from immuneACCESS, this table was stored by TCRdb with only in-frame sequences that have V and J called. A share of the clones is absent; for the studies checked, an unresolved V gene accounts for under half, and the remainder has no known explanation. The sample yields 23,000 or so clones; over 85% were counted once. In total, the top ten clones hold less than 8.5% of the sample. The specimen sequenced was peripheral blood. The receptors come from a human donor in a cohort sampled during active COVID-19.

V is TRBV28 and J is TRBJ1-5; D is ambiguous. Germline values: CDR1 MDHEN, CDR2 SYDVKM. The CDR3 covers 12 residues. V shed 6 bases and J shed 4 bases, with 7 bases lying between them. Here the CDR3 DNA reads TGTGCCAGCAGCCCGGGTAATCAGCCCCAGCATTTT. This gives the protein CASSPGNQPQHF.

The chain has TRBV4-3 and TRBJ1-1; TRBD1 agrees at 8 bases. Germline V gene sequence: CDR1 LGHNA, CDR2 YSLEER. The ends lost 4 bases at V and 3 bases at J; junction bases unmatched: 7. This CDR3 has 15 amino acids. The CDR3: CASSLLMTGDTEAFF. CDR3 nucleotide sequence: TGCGCCAGCAGCCTTTTGATGACAGGGGACACTGAAGCTTTCTTT.

J is TRBJ1-1 and V is TRBV7-2; D call uncertain. The germline V gene has CDR1 SGHTA and CDR2 FQGNSA. The CDR3 is made up of 13 amino acids. Trimming took off 2 bases at V and 2 bases at J, with 6 bases between the two ends. The chain's CDR3 is CASSLLTNTEAFF. The CDR3 region has the DNA TGTGCCAGCAGCTTACTGACTAACACTGAAGCTTTCTTT.

This clone was recorded once. The rearrangement links TRBV11-3 to TRBJ2-1, with TRBD1 matching 10 bases. The CDR3 covers 14 residues. The V gene end was trimmed by 3 bases and the J gene end by 9 bases; junction bases not matched to a gene: 5. CDR1 is SGHNT and CDR2 is YENEEA in the germline V gene. The CDR3 loop is CASSFRQGAGEQFF. The DNA of the CDR3 is TGTGCCAGCAGCTTCCGACAGGGGGCCGGTGAGCAGTTCTTC.

This clone was detected once. V gene TRBV28 combines with J gene TRBJ2-4, with 9 bases matching TRBD2. The trim removed 2 bases at V and 6 bases at J, leaving 5 bases unmatched. The CDR3 is 15 amino acids. Per the germline V gene, CDR1 is MDHEN and CDR2 is SYDVKM. CDR3: CASSLGAGGRNIQYF. The CDR3 DNA is TGTGCCAGCAGTTTAGGAGCGGGGGGACGAAACATTCAGTACTTC. The whole variable domain, remainder taken from reference TRBV28 and TRBJ2-4, is DVKVTQSSRYLVKRTGEKVFLECVQDMDHENMFWYRQDPGLGLRLIYFSYDVKMKEKGDIPEGYSVSREKKERFSLILESASTNQTSMYLCASSLGAGGRNIQYFGAGTRLSVL.

The chain is built from TRBV4-1 and TRBJ2-2; tentative D call: TRBD1 (5 bases). The CDR3 is 16 residues long. Germline CDR1 and CDR2: MGHRA and YSYEKL. V lost 4 bases and J lost 7, with 19 bases in between. The chain's CDR3 is CASSPTRVPTGGELFF. The DNA of the CDR3 is TGCGCCAGCAGCCCTACCAGGGTCCCCACCGGCGGGGAGCTGTTTTTT.

The chain joins TRBV11-3 to TRBJ1-2, with 7 bases that match TRBD1. CDR3 size: 13 residues. Germline assignment: CDR1 SGHNT and CDR2 YENEEA. Unmatched junction bases numbered 8, after V lost 6 bases and J lost 7 bases. CDR3 residues: CASSSTGQGGYTF. CDR3 sequence (DNA): TGTGCCAGCAGTTCGACAGGGCAGGGTGGCTACACCTTC.

V gene TRBV14 combines with J gene TRBJ2-5, with TRBD1 matching 11 bases. The length of the CDR3 is 16 residues. In germline, CDR1 is SGHDN, CDR2 FVKESK. V dropped 4 bases and J dropped 5; count of bases not matched to a gene: 9. The CDR3 reads CASSRTGGAGFETQYF. The CDR3 nucleotides are TGTGCCAGCAGCCGGACAGGGGGCGCGGGGTTTGAGACCCAGTACTTC.

This clone came up a few times. The rearrangement links TRBV19 to TRBJ1-5, with no clear D. CDR1 is LNHDA and CDR2 is SQIVND in the germline V gene (reference sequence). V was shortened by 8 bases and J by 5 bases, with 19 bases between the two germline ends. The CDR3 is 15 residues long. CDR3 in DNA: TGTGCCAGTGACGCGTTCCAGCGTCGGGATCAGCCCCAGCATTTT. Translating it yields CASDAFQRRDQPQHF.

This rearrangement joins TRBV18 to TRBJ2-6; a weak D match, TRBD1 (6 bases). V dropped 3 bases and J dropped 0 bases, with 15 bases sitting between them. This CDR3 has 18 amino acids. Germline CDR1 and CDR2: KGHSH and LQKENI. The CDR3 coding sequence is TGTGCCAGCTCACCGGGCGCAGGGGCGACCTCTGGGGCCAACGTCCTGACTTTC. It codes for CASSPGAGATSGANVLTF. Full variable domain (missing parts from reference TRBV18 and TRBJ2-6): NAGVMQNPRHLVRRRGQEARLRCSPMKGHSHVYWYRQLPEEGLKFMVYLQKENIIDESGMPKERFSAEFPKEGPSILRIQQVVRGDSAAYFCASSPGAGATSGANVLTFGAGSRLTVL.

The genes are TRBV2 and TRBJ2-6; TRBD1 aligns across 9 bases. Germline assignment: CDR1 SNHLY and CDR2 FYNNEI. J gave up 0 bases and V 7 bases, and 10 bases lay outside the gene matches. The CDR3 extends over 18 amino acids. In DNA, the CDR3 is TGTGCCAGCATGACGAGGGGGACAGGGCCCTCTGGGGCCAACGTCCTGACTTTC. It encodes CASMTRGTGPSGANVLTF.

The rearrangement links TRBV7-3 to TRBJ2-1; TRBD1 agrees at 10 bases. The J segment lost 6 bases and the V segment lost 9 bases, leaving 8 bases of the junction unmatched. The CDR3 spans 14 residues. Germline assignment: CDR1 SGHTA and CDR2 FQGTGA. CDR3 region: CASQWDRGSNEQFF. The CDR3 DNA follows: TGTGCCAGTCAGTGGGACAGGGGATCCAATGAGCAGTTCTTC.

The chain couples TRBV6-5 to TRBJ2-1; 8 nucleotides agree with TRBD2. In germline, CDR1 is MNHEY, CDR2 SVGAGI. The CDR3 length is 15 residues. J gave up 4 bases and V 2 bases, and 4 bases lay outside the gene matches. The CDR3, as DNA: TGTGCCAGCAGTTACGCTGGCGGGGGGTACAATGAGCAGTTCTTC. Protein sequence: CASSYAGGGYNEQFF.